These 26 T cell receptor beta chains were sequenced from one sample in a study of cytomegalovirus exposure and HLA in healthy donors. In the PCR, 60 Vbeta and 13 Jbeta primers were used. Produced via immunoSEQ multiplex PCR; TCRdb's table is partial and in-frame only. The data show roughly 170,000 clones, around 80% seen once. The specimen sequenced was PBMCs. The source is a young man in good health and CMV-seropositive.

The rearrangement links TRBV19 to TRBJ1-2, with 7 bases identical to TRBD1. J lost 0 bases, V lost 4 bases, and 5 bases had no gene match. CDR1 is LNHDA, CDR2 SQIVND, per germline (reference sequence). The CDR3 is 15 amino acids. CDR3 loop: CASSTPTGTNYGYTF. The CDR3 DNA reads TGTGCCAGTAGTACCCCGACAGGGACTAACTATGGCTACACCTTC.

The genes are TRBV19 and TRBJ1-5; 11 bases are shared with TRBD1. The CDR3 contains 15 residues. CDR1 and CDR2 from the germline V gene are LNHDA and SQIVND (reference sequence). Germline trimming cut 8 bases from V and 5 bases from J; bases unmatched to any gene: 8. The CDR3 sequence is CASCTGQGAYQPQHF. CDR3 in DNA: TGTGCCAGTTGCACTGGACAGGGGGCGTATCAGCCCCAGCATTTT.

This chain uses TRBV29-1 with TRBJ1-1, with TRBD1 matching 7 bases. Germline CDR1 and CDR2: SQVTM and ANQGSEA. The CDR3 has 15 amino acids. V was pared by 5 bases and J by 0 bases, with 9 bases of the junction left unmatched. This CDR3 is CSVYGTVSLNTEAFF. The CDR3 DNA reads as TGCAGCGTTTACGGGACAGTTAGTTTGAACACTGAAGCTTTCTTT.

V is TRBV10-2 and J is TRBJ2-3; TRBD2 matches at 10 bases. J was trimmed by 2 bases and V by 2 bases; bases with no gene match: 13. Germline loops: CDR1 WSHSY, CDR2 SAAADI. The CDR3 is 19 amino acids. The CDR3 region is CASSEREAGGPTSTDTQYF. The CDR3 nucleotides read TGCGCCAGCAGTGAGCGGGAAGCGGGGGGGCCCACTTCCACAGATACGCAGTATTTT.

The CDR3 sequence is CASSQGVSEKLFF. Here the CDR3 DNA reads TGTGCCAGCAGTCAGGGCGTCAGTGAAAAACTGTTTTTT. The chain joins TRBV6-5 to TRBJ1-4; a possible D gene is TRBD1 (5 bases). Trimming left V 5 bases short and J 7 bases short, with 11 bases between. Germline CDR1 is MNHEY and CDR2 is SVGAGI. CDR3 length equals 13 residues.

V and J are TRBV11-2 and TRBJ2-3, with D maybe TRBD2 (6 bases). Trimming removed 5 bases from V and 5 bases from J, with 20 bases in between. Germline assignment: CDR1 SGHAT and CDR2 FQNNGV. The CDR3 length is 16 residues. In nucleotides, the CDR3 is TGTGCCAGCAGCCCTCCGGGTTGGGGGGTGGGAGATACGCAGTATTTT. As protein: CASSPPGWGVGDTQYF.

This clone turned up a few times. This chain links TRBV7-6 with TRBJ1-5, with TRBD1 as a possible D gene (6 bases). The CDR3 is made up of 14 amino acids. V was clipped by 6 bases and J by 2 bases, with 11 bases between them. The germline V gene encodes CDR1 SGHVS and CDR2 FNYEAQ. CDR3 in amino acids: CASSRTVGNQPQHF. DNA of the CDR3: TGTGCCAGCAGTCGGACAGTGGGCAATCAGCCCCAGCATTTT.

This chain connects TRBV7-8 to TRBJ2-1, with D hard to call. This CDR3 has 13 amino acids. V was shortened by 1 base and J by 8 bases, with 9 bases between the two germline ends. The V gene's germline CDR1 is SGHVS and CDR2 FQNEAQ. CDR3 sequence (DNA): TGTGCCAGCAGCTTAGGGCTAGTATATGAGCAGTTCTTC. Protein: CASSLGLVYEQFF.

V is TRBV4-1 and J is TRBJ2-7, with 14 bases matching TRBD2. Trimming cost V 4 bases and J 0 bases; bases outside gene matches: 14. The CDR3 extends over 20 amino acids. The V gene's germline CDR1 is MGHRA and CDR2 YSYEKL. The CDR3 DNA sequence: TGCGCCAGCAGCCGATACTCCGGGACTAGCGGGAGACGGAGCTCCTACGAGCAGTACTTC. Its translation is CASSRYSGTSGRRSSYEQYF.

The rearrangement joins TRBV27 to TRBJ1-5; the D gene is possibly TRBD1 (5 bases). V was pared by 5 bases and J by 0 bases, with 17 bases between. The CDR3 covers 17 residues. The germline V gene has CDR1 MNHEY and CDR2 SMNVEV (reference sequence). The CDR3: CASSPRGGVYSNQPQHF. CDR3 coding DNA: TGTGCCAGCAGTCCCCGGGGAGGGGTTTATAGCAATCAGCCCCAGCATTTT.

This chain links TRBV6-1 with TRBJ2-1, with TRBD1 matching over 9 bases. CDR1 is MNHNS and CDR2 is SASEGT in the germline V gene. J lost 4 bases, V lost 8 bases, and 3 bases had no gene match. This CDR3 is 13 amino acids long. CDR3 loop: CASPGQGYNEQFF. The CDR3 DNA is TGTGCCAGCCCGGGACAGGGATACAATGAGCAGTTCTTC.

The DNA of the CDR3 is TGTGCCAGCTCTGGCTATCGGGAGCTTAATTCACCCCTCCACTTT. It is translated as CASSGYRELNSPLHF. This rearrangement joins TRBV18 to TRBJ1-6; the D is unclear. The CDR3 totals 15 residues. V gave up 6 bases and J gave up 6 bases, with 15 bases separating them. Germline CDR1 KGHSH, CDR2 LQKENI.

In nucleotides, the CDR3 is TGTGCCAGCAGCGTAGCTCCTAGCGGGAGCGGAGGCACAGATACGCAGTATTTT. Protein product: CASSVAPSGSGGTDTQYF. The chain couples TRBV9 to TRBJ2-3; TRBD2 matches at 10 bases. This CDR3 is 18 amino acids long. CDR1 is SGDLS, CDR2 YYNGEE, per germline. Trimming cost V 0 bases and J 1 base; bases outside gene matches: 8.

In DNA form, the CDR3 reads TGTGCCAGCAGCCCAAGCTACAGCTCCTACGAGCAGTACTTC. Translating it yields CASSPSYSSYEQYF. The chain carries TRBV7-9 and TRBJ2-5; D is ambiguous. The end of the DNA aligns better with TRBJ2-7, so the J call may be wrong. This CDR3 region has 14 residues. Germline V gene lookup returns CDR1 SEHNR and CDR2 FQNEAQ (reference sequence).

This clone was observed a handful of times. The chain employs TRBV6-5 and TRBJ1-5; D is perhaps TRBD1 (5 bases). The CDR3 contains 15 residues. Trimming cost V 0 bases and J 7 bases, with 13 bases left between them. Per germline, CDR1 MNHEY and CDR2 SVGAGI. The CDR3 DNA reads TGTGCCAGCAGTTACTCAAAGGGGATGGGACAGCCCCAGCATTTT. It is translated as CASSYSKGMGQPQHF.

The V gene is TRBV7-2, the J gene TRBJ2-3; D perhaps matches TRBD2 (5 bases). In germline, CDR1 is SGHTA, CDR2 FQGNSA. The CDR3 extends over 14 amino acids. Deletions cut 5 bases from V and 4 bases from J, with 13 bases between. In nucleotides, the CDR3 is TGTGCCAGCAGCGCCTTACTAGAACCAGATACGCAGTATTTT. Protein: CASSALLEPDTQYF.

The V call is TRBV13, the J call TRBJ2-1, with D possibly being TRBD2 (5 bases). V was clipped by 0 bases and J by 2 bases, with 11 bases between them. The CDR3 spans 16 residues. Germline assignment: CDR1 PRHDT and CDR2 FYEKMQ (reference sequence). CDR3 DNA: TGTGCCAGCAGCTTAGGCCTTGAGGGAGCCTACAATGAGCAGTTCTTC. Protein product: CASSLGLEGAYNEQFF.

This chain uses TRBV4-1 with TRBJ2-7; 10 bases match TRBD2. Germline V lookup: CDR1 MGHRA, CDR2 YSYEKL. V shed 2 bases and J 3 bases; nucleotides not matched to a gene: 4. CDR3 length: 15 amino acids. CDR3 nucleotides: TGCGCCAGCAGCCAACCGGGACTAGCGTTCTACGAGCAGTACTTC. It specifies CASSQPGLAFYEQYF.

This chain uses TRBV7-9 with TRBJ2-3; the D gene is possibly TRBD1 (5 bases). Trimming cost V 1 base and J 2 bases, with 16 bases left between them. Looked up from germline, CDR1 is SEHNR and CDR2 is FQNEAQ (reference sequence). The CDR3 sequence is 17 residues long. The CDR3 DNA is TGTGCCAGCAGCTTAGGGGTTGGGGCAGGGCCCACAGATACGCAGTATTTT. This sequence encodes CASSLGVGAGPTDTQYF. Variable domain in full (rest from reference TRBV7-9 and TRBJ2-3): DTGVSQNPRHKITKRGQNVTFRCDPISEHNRLYWYRQTLGQGPEFLTYFQNEAQLEKSRLLSDRFSAERPKGSFSTLEIQRTEQGDSAMYLCASSLGVGAGPTDTQYFGPGTRLTVL.

This clone was counted only a few times. The rearrangement joins TRBV29-1 to TRBJ2-1; TRBD2 agrees at 14 bases. The CDR3 consists of 15 residues. V dropped 2 bases and J dropped 7; count of bases not matched to a gene: 4. Germline lookup yields CDR1 SQVTM and CDR2 ANQGSEA. CDR3 amino acids: CSVETGTSGSNEQFF. CDR3 nucleotides: TGCAGCGTTGAAACCGGGACTAGCGGGAGTAATGAGCAGTTCTTC.

This clone appeared a single time. This rearrangement joins TRBV4-2 to TRBJ1-5; no definite D call. Trimming left V 0 bases short and J 7 bases short, with 10 bases between. Germline values: CDR1 LGHNA, CDR2 YNFKEQ. This CDR3 has 14 residues. As DNA, the CDR3 is TGTGCCAGCAGCCAAGATCGGGGTTTCCAGCCCCAGCATTTT. Its translation: CASSQDRGFQPQHF.

The chain couples TRBV5-1 to TRBJ1-4; TRBD1 is a possible D gene (6 bases). The CDR3 spans 14 residues. Trimming cost V 1 base and J 2 bases, with 6 bases left between them. CDR1 and CDR2 (germline): SGHRS, YFSETQ. The CDR3 is CASSLRGTNEKLFF. In DNA, the CDR3 is TGCGCCAGCAGCTTGAGGGGGACTAATGAAAAACTGTTTTTT.

This sequence joins TRBV6-1 and TRBJ2-5, with 8 bases fitting TRBD1. CDR1 is MNHNS and CDR2 is SASEGT in the germline V gene. The CDR3 contains 14 residues. J lost 1 base, V lost 6 bases, and 4 bases had no gene match. CDR3 sequence reads: CASSLQGGQETQYF. CDR3 nucleotides: TGTGCCAGCAGCTTACAGGGGGGCCAAGAGACCCAGTACTTC.

The chain uses TRBV7-2 and TRBJ1-2; the match to TRBD1 covers 8 bases. V was clipped by 5 bases and J by 4 bases; unmatched bases: 6. The CDR3 has 14 amino acids. In germline, CDR1 is SGHTA, CDR2 FQGNSA. The CDR3 here is CASSTGQGGYGYTF. The CDR3 DNA reads as TGTGCCAGCAGCACAGGACAGGGTGGCTATGGCTACACCTTC.

The chain uses TRBV6-1 and TRBJ2-7; 13 nucleotides line up with TRBD2. The CDR3 loop spans 14 amino acids. Germline trimming cut 4 bases from V and 4 bases from J; bases unmatched to any gene: 1. Germline CDR1 and CDR2: MNHNS and SASEGT. This chain's CDR3 is CASSGTSGGYEQYF. DNA of the CDR3: TGTGCCAGCAGTGGGACTAGCGGGGGATACGAGCAGTACTTC.

The chain joins TRBV28 to TRBJ1-1; D ambiguous. The CDR3 consists of 11 residues. V lost 5 bases and J lost 9, with 10 bases in between. Germline V gene lookup returns CDR1 MDHEN and CDR2 SYDVKM. The CDR3 DNA is TGTGCCAGCAGTCGGGGTCCTAAAGCTTTCTTT. It specifies CASSRGPKAFF. The full variable domain, its missing parts supplied by reference TRBV28 and TRBJ1-1, is DVKVTQSSRYLVKRTGEKVFLECVQDMDHENMFWYRQDPGLGLRLIYFSYDVKMKEKGDIPEGYSVSREKKERFSLILESASTNQTSMYLCASSRGPKAFFGQGTRLTVV.